Sequencing of this T cell receptor beta chain was carried out in a study of beta chain features in type 1 diabetes. For the study at large: Taken together, all samples contributed some 100 million examined sorted cells.

The trim removed 1 base at V and 6 bases at J, leaving 8 bases unmatched. There are 16 residues in the CDR3. CDR1 and CDR2 (germline): MGHRA, YSYEKL. Sequencing targeted expressed TCRB transcripts, as all isolated RNA had been reverse transcribed. Profiling relied on immunoSEQ multiplex PCR, and the TCRdb table lists in-frame clones only, not all of them. The table includes approximately 58,000 clones, 63% detected once. The study's findings and limits: Equally in patients and controls, PCR might preferentially amplify shorter templates. For Type 1 diabetes patients, all four CD4+ subsets carried TCRB CDR3s that were moderately but significantly shorter.

Comment on this clone: The antigen remains unidentified.

The genes are TRBV4-1 and TRBJ2-1, with 8 positions matching TRBD2. This sequence originates from a woman aged 25-40 years with type 1 diabetes. Material: stem cell memory CD4+ T cells from blood. This CDR3 reads CASSQVSGRIANEQFF. The DNA of the CDR3 is TGCGCCAGCAGCCAAGTCAGCGGGAGAATCGCCAATGAGCAGTTCTTC.